This entry is about one T cell receptor (beta chain). Its antigen is not identified. A second roughly 7 to 12 cycle PCR used barcoded and J-beta primers. Each cDNA molecule received a tag from a template-switch adaptor that had 12 random nucleotides. TCRdb re-derived calls from the 5' RACE reads in MiXCR, one entry per CDR3 protein. The top ten clones hold 7.9% of a sample with about 1.5 million distinct CDR3 sequences, 35% to 45% of them seen once. These data belong to a study of blood T cells in healthy people across ages. No fewer than 6 million PBMCs went into each sample. Deletions cut 1 base from V and 3 bases from J, with 18 bases between. The CDR3 is 17 amino acids. The germline CDR1 and CDR2 sequences are SEHNR and FQNEAQ (reference sequence). Study-wide points: Researchers said unsorted PBMCs prevented a conclusive naive versus antigen-experienced comparison. TCR beta diversity per million T cells fell roughly linearly with age.

This clonotype originated in a young woman in good health. The chain couples TRBV7-9 to TRBJ1-2; D perhaps matches TRBD1 (5 bases). The sequencing sample was made of blood. DNA for the CDR3: TGTGCCAGCAGCTTAGTTGGACAAGGTGAATATGACTATGGCTACACCTTC. Amino acid sequence: CASSLVGQGEYDYGYTF.